These T cell receptor beta chains were read from a single sample in a study of T cells after yellow fever vaccination. From the 5' RACE reads, TCRdb called clonotypes with MiXCR, one entry per CDR3 protein. The sample includes about 550,000 distinct CDR3 sequences, 19% of them seen just once. Source: PBMCs, taken 15 days after the yellow fever booster vaccination. The receptor source for this set is a man aged 25-40 years who received the YFV17D yellow fever vaccine. The CDR3 runs from the conserved cysteine through the conserved F or W. Fields, in order: D gene, J gene, V gene, clone size, CDR3 DNA, CDR3 protein. D genes are given only for firm matches. Some rows have no size entry. The others give once, few or many, or a class for an expanded clone.

- | TRBJ1-1 | TRBV20-1 | many | TGCAGTGCTCCTCCCCCGGGCGAGGAAGCTTTCTTT | CSAPPPGEEAFF
TRBD1 | TRBJ1-5 | TRBV5-5 | - | TGTGCCAGCAGCCGTCCGGGACAGGGAGGCAATCAGCCCCAGCATTTT | CASSRPGQGGNQPQHF
- | TRBJ2-7 | TRBV28 | - | TGTGCCAGCAGCAAAGAACGGGGAAACGAGCAGTACTTC | CASSKERGNEQYF
- | TRBJ2-1 | TRBV29-1 | - | TGCAGCGTTGAAGATTCGGGCGGCGTGGGTTACAATGAGCAGTTCTTC | CSVEDSGGVGYNEQFF
TRBD2 | TRBJ2-1 | TRBV6-1 | few | TGTGCCAGCAGCCGACTAGCGGGAGGGCCGGCTGAGCAGTTCTTC | CASSRLAGGPAEQFF
- | TRBJ1-4 | TRBV27 | - | TGTGCCAGCAGTCTGGGGCGGGCGTACGAAAAACTGTTTTTT | CASSLGRAYEKLFF
- | TRBJ2-7 | TRBV21-1 | - | TGTGCCAGCACCCCAGTCTTACCGGGCCCGAGGCACGAGCAGTACTTC | CASTPVLPGPRHEQYF
- | TRBJ2-1 | TRBV5-1 | few | TGCGCCAGCAGCTTGGCTTACTCTAGGTCGGTTTTCCACAATGAGCAGTTCTTC | CASSLAYSRSVFHNEQFF
- | TRBJ2-1 | TRBV5-1 | few | TGCGCCAGCAGTTCTAGGAGCCATGAGCAGTTCTTC | CASSSRSHEQFF
- | TRBJ2-3 | TRBV4-3 | once | TGCGCCAGCAGCCAAGATACTCATCAGGATGCGCAGTATTTT | CASSQDTHQDAQYF
- | TRBJ1-1 | TRBV3-1 | - | TGTGCCAGCGCACTAATGAACACTGAAGCTTTCTTT | CASALMNTEAFF
- | TRBJ2-1 | TRBV19 | - | TGTGCCAGTAGTATGCGGGATGAGCAGTTCTTC | CASSMRDEQFF
- | TRBJ2-1 | TRBV6-5 | - | TGTGCCAGCAGTTACTCGGGGGGGCTGGGTGAGCAGTTCTTC | CASSYSGGLGEQFF
- | TRBJ2-1 | TRBV6-2/TRBV6-3 | - | TGTGCCAGCATTTTAACGGGGTCTCGCGAGGGTAATGAGCAGTTCTTC | CASILTGSREGNEQFF
TRBD1 | TRBJ2-5 | TRBV27 | few | TGTGCCAGCAGTCAAGTAGGGACAGCAGAAGAGACCCAGTACTTC | CASSQVGTAEETQYF
- | TRBJ2-7 | TRBV27 | - | TGTGCCAGCAGTTTCGGCGGGACCTGGGGCGAGCAGTACTTC | CASSFGGTWGEQYF
- | TRBJ2-7 | TRBV12-3/TRBV12-4 | once | TGTGCCAGCAGTCCCAGTGGTTTCGAGCAGTACTTC | CASSPSGFEQYF
TRBD2 | TRBJ2-3 | TRBV5-4 | few | TGTGCCAGCAGACGAGCGGGAGAGACAGATACGCAGTATTTT | CASRRAGETDTQYF
- | TRBJ2-7 | TRBV12-3/TRBV12-4 | - | TGTGCCAGCAGTTTAGACCCTGTAAGGAAGCAGTACTTC | CASSLDPVRKQYF
TRBD1 | TRBJ2-1 | TRBV5-1 | - | TGCGCCAGCAGCCCCCCGAAGGGGGCATCCGATGAGCAGTTCTTC | CASSPPKGASDEQFF
TRBD2 | TRBJ2-2 | TRBV12-3/TRBV12-4 | - | TGTGCCACCAACGCACCAGCGGGAGGGTCCGGGGAGCTGTTTTTT | CATNAPAGGSGELFF
- | TRBJ2-2 | TRBV7-8 | - | TGTGCCAGCAGCTTATCTCAGCCCTGGAGAACCGGGGAGCTGTTTTTT | CASSLSQPWRTGELFF
- | TRBJ2-2 | TRBV7-2 | few | TGTGCCAGCAGCTTAGTAGGATTCGGTCTGGAGCTGTTTTTT | CASSLVGFGLELFF
TRBD2 | TRBJ2-3 | TRBV5-5 | - | TGTGCCAGCAGCGGTACTAGCGGGTTAATGACAGATACGCAGTATTTT | CASSGTSGLMTDTQYF
TRBD2 | TRBJ2-7 | TRBV12-3/TRBV12-4 | few | TGTGCCAGCAGTCCCGCCCTCCGGTTAAGCGGGGATAAATACGAGCAGTACTTC | CASSPALRLSGDKYEQYF
TRBD2 | TRBJ2-1 | TRBV7-2 | - | TGTGCCAGCAGCTTTGAAGCGGGAAATGAGCAGTTCTTC | CASSFEAGNEQFF
- | TRBJ2-3 | TRBV4-2 | few | TGTGCCAGCAGCCAAGGTCGGGCTAACCCAGATACGCAGTATTTT | CASSQGRANPDTQYF
- | TRBJ1-3 | TRBV6-5 | few | TGTGCCAGCAGTTCAAGCGACTCTGGAAACACCATATATTTT | CASSSSDSGNTIYF
TRBD1 | TRBJ1-1 | TRBV5-6 | few | TGTGCCAGCGGAACAAGGACAGGGCGAGGCACTGAAGCTTTCTTT | CASGTRTGRGTEAFF
TRBD2 | TRBJ2-3 | TRBV6-2/TRBV6-3 | many | TGTGCCAGCAGCGAGCGGGAGATTTTTGATACGCAGTATTTT | CASSEREIFDTQYF
- | TRBJ1-4 | TRBV6-5 | - | TGTGCCAGCAGTCGGACAGCGATTAATGAAAAACTGTTTTTT | CASSRTAINEKLFF
TRBD1 | TRBJ2-5 | TRBV5-1 | - | TGCGCCAGCGACCCGACAGGGGTGGCGCCAAGGGCACAAGAGACCCAGTACTTC | CASDPTGVAPRAQETQYF
TRBD1 | TRBJ2-1 | TRBV7-9 | few | TGTGCCAGCAGCGCTACAGGGGGGATTTTCTACAATGAGCAGTTCTTC | CASSATGGIFYNEQFF
- | TRBJ1-1 | TRBV30 | - | TGTGCCTGGAGTGTACAAGTGAACACTGAAGCTTTCTTT | CAWSVQVNTEAFF
TRBD2 | TRBJ2-7 | TRBV6-5 | - | TGTGCCAGCAGTTCGATTAGCGGGAGTGCCTACGAGCAGTACTTC | CASSSISGSAYEQYF
- | TRBJ2-2 | TRBV5-1 | - | TGCGCCAGCAGCTTGGTGCAGGGCTCGAACACCGGGGAGCTGTTTTTT | CASSLVQGSNTGELFF
TRBD2 | TRBJ2-5 | TRBV29-1 | - | TGCAGCGTTGAGGGCCTGGGAGGGAAACAAGAGACCCAGTACTTC | CSVEGLGGKQETQYF
- | TRBJ2-3 | TRBV7-7 | few | TGTGCCAGCAGCTTAGGGTCGTATAGCACAGATACGCAGTATTTT | CASSLGSYSTDTQYF
TRBD2 | TRBJ2-2 | TRBV20-1 | few | TGCAGTGCGCCCGGACTAGCGGGAGTCACCGGGGAGCTGTTTTTT | CSAPGLAGVTGELFF
TRBD2 | TRBJ2-2 | TRBV19 | few | TGTGCCAGTAGTATAATCGGGGACTACAAGAACACCGGGGAGCTGTTTTTT | CASSIIGDYKNTGELFF
- | TRBJ2-7 | TRBV3-1 | few | TGTGCCAGCAGCCAAGATTGGTTACCCTACGAGCAGTACTTC | CASSQDWLPYEQYF
- | TRBJ2-5 | TRBV7-9 | few | TGTGCCAGCAGCTTGGACAGTAAGGGGGGAGAGACCCAGTACTTC | CASSLDSKGGETQYF
- | TRBJ2-7 | TRBV4-3 | - | TGCGCCAGCAGCCAACGGCTAGCTCCCGGGGAGCAGTACTTC | CASSQRLAPGEQYF
TRBD1 | TRBJ1-6 | TRBV25-1 | few | TGTGCCAGCAGCCGGGACAGGGGGTCTTCACCCCTCCACTTT | CASSRDRGSSPLHF
- | TRBJ1-5 | TRBV20-1 | - | TGCAGTGCTCTGAGTGGACAGTACAATCAGCCCCAGCATTTT | CSALSGQYNQPQHF
- | TRBJ1-2 | TRBV10-3 | - | TGTGCCATCAGTGAGTTACCGACCTATGGCTACACCTTC | CAISELPTYGYTF
- | TRBJ2-6 | TRBV5-5 | - | TGTGCCAGCAGCTTGGTCCCGGGGTCCGGTGGGGCCAACGTCCTGACTTTC | CASSLVPGSGGANVLTF
TRBD2 | TRBJ2-1 | TRBV29-1 | few | TGCAGCTCATTAGCGGGAGGGCCTATCGGTGAGCAGTTCTTC | CSSLAGGPIGEQFF
TRBD2 | TRBJ2-1 | TRBV5-1 | - | TGCGCCAGCAGCTTGGGAGCTAGCGGGAGAGGAGGTGAGCAGTTCTTC | CASSLGASGRGGEQFF
- | TRBJ1-1 | TRBV7-2 | few | TGTGCCAGCAGCTTCCTATATTCTGAAGCTTTCTTT | CASSFLYSEAFF
TRBD2 | TRBJ2-1 | TRBV5-1 | few | TGCGCCAGCGAGCGGGGAGCAGACAATGAGCAGTTCTTC | CASERGADNEQFF
- | TRBJ2-3 | TRBV5-1 | few | TGCGCCAGCAGCCCGGAGGATTTTAGAGATACGCAGTATTTT | CASSPEDFRDTQYF
TRBD2 | TRBJ2-1 | TRBV20-1 | - | TGCAGTGCTAGAGGATCTTTAGCGGGAATCGGAAATGAGCAGTTCTTC | CSARGSLAGIGNEQFF